This T cell receptor (beta chain) is from a study of a mutant IDH1 vaccine in newly diagnosed glioma. Study-level information: The first vaccination came 4-6 weeks after radiotherapy alone, or with temozolomide cycles. Most patients had radiochemotherapy with temozolomide before enrollment; others had one alone.

Libraries were prepared by immunoSEQ multiplex PCR; TCRdb keeps only in-frame clonotypes and omits some of them. The table includes some 50,000 clones, around 84% detected once. Noted time point: week 47, end of study. The investigators gave 300 ug of mutant IDH1 20-mer peptide in each vaccine dose, together with topical imiquimod. New WHO grade 3 or 4 astrocytomas that were IDH1-mutant and ATRX-lost had been found in donors. A remark on this clone: Its antigen is not identified.

V lost 1 base and J 8 bases, leaving 14 bases between the germline ends. CDR1 LNHNV and CDR2 YYDKDF come from the germline V gene (reference sequence). The CDR3 length is 14 residues. The sample in question was PBMCs, obtained from a glioma patient whose treatment included an IDH1 peptide vaccine. The chain combines TRBV15 with TRBJ1-1; D gene uncertain. This clonotype was obtained from a woman between 25 and 40 years old with glioma. Some clones in this sample may be carry-over from other donors' samples. The CDR3 DNA follows: TGTGCCACCAGCAGAGGCCCCCCCTTTATGGAAGCTTTCTTT. Its translation is CATSRGPPFMEAFF.